This entry lists 11 T cell receptor beta chains sequenced from one sample in a study of radiation and T cells in renal cell carcinoma. TCRdb keeps only in-frame clones here, not all; method: immunoSEQ multiplex PCR. The data contain roughly 120,000 clones, 80% to 85% of them singletons. Time point described: baseline pretreatment blood. Treatment noted: 15 Gy SBRT to primary tumor, nephrectomy 4 weeks later. This specimen consisted of blood, obtained from a patient whose treatment included radiotherapy and nephrectomy. The receptors stem from a woman aged 55-69 years with renal cell carcinoma.

The chain links TRBV7-2 to TRBJ1-2, with TRBD1 matching 9 bases. Trimming at V came to 3 bases and at J to 8 bases, leaving 4 bases not matched to a gene. The CDR3 is 13 residues long. CDR1 and CDR2 from the germline V gene are SGHTA and FQGNSA. CDR3 region: CASSLGQGGGYTF. CDR3 bases: TGTGCCAGCAGCTTGGGACAGGGAGGCGGCTACACCTTC.

The rearrangement links TRBV28 to TRBJ2-3, with 11 bases fitting TRBD2. Germline loops: CDR1 MDHEN, CDR2 SYDVKM. V trimming: 6 bases; J trimming: 4 bases; junction bases outside the gene matches: 6. The CDR3 runs to 15 residues. The CDR3 sequence is CASSPTSGGPDTQYF. The CDR3 bases are TGTGCCAGCAGCCCTACTAGCGGGGGCCCAGATACGCAGTATTTT.

The chain links TRBV10-3 to TRBJ2-1; tentative D call: TRBD1 (6 bases). The CDR3 has 16 amino acids. Trimming stripped 1 base from V and 7 bases from J, with 17 bases between. Germline CDR1 reads ENHRY; CDR2 reads SYGVKD. CDR3 DNA: TGTGCCATCAGTGAGTTTTCCGGCGCTCAGGGGAATGAGCAGTTCTTC. It codes for CAISEFSGAQGNEQFF.

The chain uses TRBV5-1 and TRBJ2-5, with D perhaps matching TRBD1 or TRBD2 (5 bases each). The CDR3 runs to 13 residues. V lost 0 bases and J 6 bases, leaving 9 bases between the germline ends. CDR1 and CDR2 from the germline V gene are SGHRS and YFSETQ. The chain's CDR3 is CASSLAWDQTQYF. The CDR3 DNA follows: TGCGCCAGCAGCTTGGCATGGGACCAGACCCAGTACTTC.

This rearrangement joins TRBV28 to TRBJ2-1, with 10 bases aligning to TRBD2. The CDR3 is 13 amino acids. After removal of 5 bases from V and 14 bases from J, the junction contained 9 bases not matched to a gene. Per the germline V gene, CDR1 is MDHEN and CDR2 is SYDVKM. CDR3 protein: CASSPSGRAEKFF. CDR3 nucleotide sequence: TGTGCCAGCAGTCCGAGCGGGAGGGCTGAAAAGTTCTTC.

This clone was picked up a small number of times. The chain recombines TRBV4-1 with TRBJ1-1; weak D call: TRBD1 (5 bases). The CDR3 has 15 residues. Trimming left V 4 bases short and J 3 bases short, with 15 bases between. From germline, CDR1 is MGHRA and CDR2 YSYEKL. DNA for the CDR3: TGCGCCAGCAGCCGAGGACGGGGGGGGTACACTGAAGCTTTCTTT. Residues: CASSRGRGGYTEAFF.

This clone was recorded once. The chain couples TRBV7-9 to TRBJ2-1; 9 bases fit TRBD2. The J segment lost 3 bases and the V segment lost 6 bases, leaving 9 bases of the junction unmatched. This CDR3 has 16 amino acids. From germline, CDR1 is SEHNR and CDR2 FQNEAQ (reference sequence). The CDR3: CASRFLAGLNYNEQFF. The CDR3 coding sequence is TGTGCCAGCAGGTTTCTAGCGGGGCTTAACTACAATGAGCAGTTCTTC.

The rearrangement uses TRBV2 and TRBJ1-4; no clear D. V shed 5 bases and J shed 8 bases, with 15 bases lying between them. This CDR3 contains 14 residues. Germline V gene lookup returns CDR1 SNHLY and CDR2 FYNNEI. DNA of the CDR3: TGTGCCAGCAGTTGGGCAGGAGGAGGGGAAAAACTGTTTTTT. It is translated as CASSWAGGGEKLFF. Complete variable domain (other parts from reference TRBV2 and TRBJ1-4): EPEVTQTPSHQVTQMGQEVILRCVPISNHLYFYWYRQILGQKVEFLVSFYNNEISEKSEIFDDQFSVERPDGSNFTLKIRSTKLEDSAMYFCASSWAGGGEKLFFGSGTQLSVL.

The chain has TRBV9 and TRBJ1-1; 9 bases agree with TRBD1. Germline CDR1 reads SGDLS; CDR2 reads YYNGEE. There are 14 residues in the CDR3. V gave up 2 bases and J gave up 6 bases; unmatched junction bases: 5. The CDR3 protein is CASSVSRDRAEAFF. The CDR3 bases are TGTGCCAGCAGCGTTTCCCGGGACAGGGCTGAAGCTTTCTTT.

The chain couples TRBV6-4 to TRBJ2-3, with TRBD2 matching over 9 bases. V lost 6 bases and J lost 1; bases outside the gene matches: 11. Germline CDR1 is MRHNA and CDR2 is SNTAGT. The CDR3 covers 17 residues. The CDR3 loop is CASRDRPSGARTDTQYF. The DNA of the CDR3 is TGTGCCAGCAGGGACCGACCTAGCGGGGCCCGCACAGATACGCAGTATTTT.

The V gene is TRBV25-1, the J gene TRBJ2-7; 7 bases fit TRBD2. The CDR3 contains 13 residues. Trimming cost V 7 bases and J 5 bases; bases outside gene matches: 8. The germline gives CDR1 MGHDK, CDR2 SYGVNS. CDR3 sequence (DNA): TGTGCCAGCACCACCCCGGGGGGTGACGAGCAGTACTTC. Its protein is CASTTPGGDEQYF.